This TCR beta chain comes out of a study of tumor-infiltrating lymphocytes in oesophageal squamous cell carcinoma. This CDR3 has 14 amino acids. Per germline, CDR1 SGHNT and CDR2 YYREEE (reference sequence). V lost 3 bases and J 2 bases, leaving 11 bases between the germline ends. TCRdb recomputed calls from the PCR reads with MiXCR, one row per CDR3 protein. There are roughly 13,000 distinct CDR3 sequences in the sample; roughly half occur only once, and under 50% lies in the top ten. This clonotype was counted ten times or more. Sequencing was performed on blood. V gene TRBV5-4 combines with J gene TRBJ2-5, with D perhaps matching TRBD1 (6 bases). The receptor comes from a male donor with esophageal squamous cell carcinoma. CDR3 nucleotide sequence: TGTGCCAGCAGCTCCGCCGGACAGCAAGAGACCCAGTACTTC. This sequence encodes CASSSAGQQETQYF.